Detailed here is one T cell receptor beta chain. At least ten counts were recorded for this clonotype. The antigen it binds to is not known. The record has no base qualities; no much larger clone is one base away. The data are from a study of T-cell memory formation after mild COVID-19 listed by TCRdb under 2021. As for the study more broadly: TCR sequence clusters from the two donors were found to be largely donor specific. In a couple of donors, T-cell clones that expanded and contracted after mild COVID-19 were tracked by sequencing TCRalpha and TCRbeta repertoires over time. Two young, previously healthy adult volunteers, one female and one male, were included in the cohort. Summary of the overall study and its limitations: The study included only a couple of mild cases, and larger cohorts that include severe cases with pre-infection samples were judged to be necessary. Some responding clones were detected in pre-infection memory, which suggested that pre-existing cross-reactive memory T cells had joined the SARS-CoV-2 response. Clones contracting from day 15 to 85 had balanced CD4/CD8 phenotypes, while a second wave expanding from day 15 to 37 was biased towards CD4+. The second-wave clones that peaked on day 37 were not confirmed to be SARS-CoV-2 specific. Contracting CD4+ clones turned up mainly in the CM and EM memory subsets, whereas EMRA was where CD8+ clones were enriched.

Ficoll-Paque density gradient centrifugation was used to isolate PBMCs. As encoded in the germline V gene, CDR1 is SGDLS while CDR2 is YYNGEE. Including cysteine and phenylalanine, the CDR3 has 17 amino acids. The retained sequence is limited to the CDR3, 51 bases, with the frame set at the first base. A distance of 21 bases separates the germline ends of V and J, which lose 4 bases and 4 bases respectively. The run used an Illumina NovaSeq 6000. TCRalpha and TCRbeta cDNA libraries were built by 5'RACE with constant-segment primers, adding sample barcodes and unique molecular identifiers. Trizol reagent was used to extract RNA from every sample. Libraries were amplified in two PCR steps, with a second sample barcode and Illumina TruSeq adapters added in the second step. Sequencing of the libraries was done on an Illumina NovaSeq, producing 2 x 150 bp paired-end reads. The published analysis was carried out like this. Reads were demultiplexed and collapsed into UMI-guided consensus sequences with migec v1.2.7. Using mixcr v2.1.11, UMI consensuses were aligned to TRA and TRB V and J templates and then assembled into clonotypes. Expanded or contracted clonotypes were those called significant by both edgeR and NoisET, with noise models trained on biological replicates. For edgeR calls, a false discovery rate-adjusted p below 0.01 and a log2 fold-change threshold of 1 were applied. As an exploratory analysis of dynamics, max-normalized trajectories of the 1000 most abundant clonotypes were examined with PCA combined with hierarchical clustering. Separately sequenced CD4+ and CD8+ repertoires were used to assign a CD4 or CD8 phenotype to each responding clone. TCRdb reworked the public reads: Q25 trimming with fastp, MiXCR clone assembly, productive beta chains retained. All rows with the same CDR3 protein become a single entry with the most common DNA and genes. The V and J calls come from TCRdb's annotation, not from the publication. This sample has over 10,000 distinct CDR3 sequences in its table, and more than 10% of those were observed once. About 52% of the sample comes from the top ten.

The chain couples TRBV9 to TRBJ2-1; no D gene is confidently identified. Source material: PBMCs or a T cell subset sorted from them (not recorded which). The TCR was taken from an adult woman who had mild COVID-19 (a few samples of this study predate the infection). The sample titles of this study are shuffled in the database, so cell type and time point are left out; the donor was told from shared clones. This receptor has the CDR3 CASSPSGRAMSYNEQFF. The nucleotides read TGTGCCAGCAGCCCCTCCGGTAGGGCGATGAGTTACAATGAGCAGTTCTTC.